This T cell receptor (beta chain) was sequenced for a study of blood T cells in healthy people across ages. Of note for this clonotype: The antigen remains undetermined.

A J-beta primer mix and a sample-barcoded 5' primer were used in a second PCR of roughly 7 to 12 cycles. TCRdb processed the 5' RACE reads anew with MiXCR; each CDR3 protein has one entry. Of nearly 1 million distinct CDR3 sequences detected, 45% to 60% appear once; the ten largest clones hold over 20%. Study-wide findings and caveats: Long-lived donors carried more naive CD4+ cells and greater diversity than aged donors.

This CDR3 contains 11 residues. Germline V gene sequence: CDR1 DFQATT, CDR2 SNEGSKA (reference sequence). The ends were cut back, 6 bases at V and 4 bases at J, with 9 bases in the middle. The donors, all healthy, were Caucasians living in Russia, aged roughly 6 to 100. The authors extracted at least 6 micrograms of total RNA per sample. The chain uses TRBV20-1 and TRBJ1-2, with D hard to call. The TCR comes from a woman aged 60-75 years in good health. The specimen was blood. Here the CDR3 reads CSALVSYGYTF. CDR3 nucleotides: TGCAGTGCCTTAGTTTCCTATGGCTACACCTTC.